This TCR beta chain originates from a study of blood T cell repertoires in COVID-19. Overall study context: Acute and convalescent COVID-19 specimens originated in the United States, Italy and Spain.

The cohort comprised adults aged 18 to 89 years residing in 20 to 25 US areas. Among Cohort 3 donors, those recovered had two negative PCRs, clearance, or symptom resolution. This clone was seen only once. Study processing details: By means of reference gene primer amplification, nucleated cell counts were estimated. The repertoire was sequenced with immunoSEQ multiplex PCR; TCRdb's copy has only in-frame clones and lacks some. Clone size and V and J calls were adopted from that table, with D and trimming inferred from the DNA. The sample consists of 300,000 to 400,000 clones, more than 75% of them appearing once. Looked up from germline, CDR1 is GTSNPN and CDR2 is SVGIG (reference sequence). With 5 bases removed from V and 2 bases from J, the gap between germline ends came to 13 bases. This CDR3 region has 13 residues.

J is TRBJ2-7 and V is TRBV30; maybe TRBD2 (5 bases). This TCR was sampled from a man in his fifties or sixties who had recovered from COVID-19. Sequencing was carried out using PBMCs or T cells enriched from blood (not recorded which). The CDR3 coding sequence is TGTGCCTGGCGGGGATATCGTGCCTACGAGCAGTACTTC. As protein: CAWRGYRAYEQYF.